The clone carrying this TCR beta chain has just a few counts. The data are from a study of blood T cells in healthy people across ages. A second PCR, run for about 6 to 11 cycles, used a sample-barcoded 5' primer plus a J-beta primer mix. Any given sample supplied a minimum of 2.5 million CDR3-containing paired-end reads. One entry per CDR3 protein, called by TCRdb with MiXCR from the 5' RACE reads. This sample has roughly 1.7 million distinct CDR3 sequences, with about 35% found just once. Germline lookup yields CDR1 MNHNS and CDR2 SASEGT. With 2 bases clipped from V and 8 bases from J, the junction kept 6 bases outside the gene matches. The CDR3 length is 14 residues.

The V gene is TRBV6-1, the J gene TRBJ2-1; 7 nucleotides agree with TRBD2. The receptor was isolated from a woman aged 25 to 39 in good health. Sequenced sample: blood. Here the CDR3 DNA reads TGTGCCAGCAGTGAAAGGGACTACCATTATGAGCAGTTCTTC. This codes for CASSERDYHYEQFF.